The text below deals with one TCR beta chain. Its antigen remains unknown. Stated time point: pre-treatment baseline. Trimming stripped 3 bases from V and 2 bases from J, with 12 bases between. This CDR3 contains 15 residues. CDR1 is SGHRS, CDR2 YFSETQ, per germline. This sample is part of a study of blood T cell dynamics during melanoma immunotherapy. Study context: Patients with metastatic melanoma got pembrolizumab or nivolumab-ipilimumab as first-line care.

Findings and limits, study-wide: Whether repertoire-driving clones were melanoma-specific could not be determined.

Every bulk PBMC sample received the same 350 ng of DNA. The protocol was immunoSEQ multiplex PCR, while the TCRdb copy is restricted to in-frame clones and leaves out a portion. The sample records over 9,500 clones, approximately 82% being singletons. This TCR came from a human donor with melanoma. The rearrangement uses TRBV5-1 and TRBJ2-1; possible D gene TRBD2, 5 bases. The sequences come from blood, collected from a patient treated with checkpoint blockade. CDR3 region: CASSWSGEPYNEQFF. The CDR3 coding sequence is TGCGCCAGCAGCTGGAGCGGAGAACCCTACAATGAGCAGTTCTTC.